These T cell receptor beta chains were read from a single sample in a study of T cell repertoires in cytomegalovirus infection. MiXCR was run by TCRdb on the reads, yielding one entry per CDR3 protein. The repertoire consists of 680,000 or so distinct CDR3 sequences, with around 30% occurring once and the leading ten covering roughly 18%. These receptors are not linked to any known antigen. The sequences come from cultured PBMCs, collected from culture after CMV antigen stimulation. The receptors were gathered from a human donor in good health (CMV status not recorded). Some clones in this sample may be carry-over from other donors' samples. CDR3s include the opening cysteine and the closing phenylalanine or tryptophan. The order of the fields is CDR3 protein, CDR3 DNA, CDR3 length, D gene, J gene, V gene, clone size. D genes are given only for firm matches. Only part of the rows carry a size: once, few, many, or a class if the clone is expanded.

CDR3aa: CASSLAGNPYEQYF; CDR3nt: TGTGCCAGCAGCTTGGCCGGGAACCCCTACGAGCAGTACTTC; len: 14; d_gene: NA; j_gene: TRBJ2-7; v_gene: TRBV5-8; abundance: few
CDR3aa: CASSQDRTAQPQHF; CDR3nt: TGCGCCAGCAGCCAAGATCGGACAGCTCAGCCCCAGCATTTT; len: 14; d_gene: NA; j_gene: TRBJ1-5; v_gene: TRBV4-1; abundance: NA
CDR3aa: CASSFRGNNEKLFF; CDR3nt: TGTGCCAGCAGCTTTAGGGGGAATAATGAAAAACTGTTTTTT; len: 14; d_gene: NA; j_gene: TRBJ1-4; v_gene: TRBV7-6; abundance: few
CDR3aa: CASRVSGQPQHF; CDR3nt: TGTGCCAGCCGCGTATCCGGTCAGCCCCAGCATTTT; len: 12; d_gene: NA; j_gene: TRBJ1-5; v_gene: TRBV12-3/TRBV12-4; abundance: many
CDR3aa: CASSLGTEAFF; CDR3nt: TGTGCCAGCAGCTTGGGGACTGAAGCTTTCTTT; len: 11; d_gene: NA; j_gene: TRBJ1-1; v_gene: TRBV12-3/TRBV12-4; abundance: many
CDR3aa: CASSSTSDYGYTF; CDR3nt: TGTGCCAGCTCATCCACATCCGACTATGGCTACACCTTC; len: 13; d_gene: NA; j_gene: TRBJ1-2; v_gene: TRBV18; abundance: NA
CDR3aa: CSATKTLAGVGNEQFF; CDR3nt: TGCAGTGCTACCAAAACACTAGCGGGAGTCGGGAATGAGCAGTTCTTC; len: 16; d_gene: TRBD2; j_gene: TRBJ2-1; v_gene: TRBV20-1; abundance: few
CDR3aa: CASSPLDRGTAFF; CDR3nt: TGTGCCAGCAGCCCCTTAGACAGGGGGACGGCTTTCTTT; len: 13; d_gene: TRBD1; j_gene: TRBJ1-1; v_gene: TRBV7-9; abundance: few
CDR3aa: CASSYSREVSWYTQYF; CDR3nt: TGTGCCAGCAGTTACTCGAGAGAGGTCAGTTGGTATACGCAGTATTTT; len: 16; d_gene: NA; j_gene: TRBJ2-3; v_gene: TRBV6-5; abundance: few
CDR3aa: CASSLEWDQPQHF; CDR3nt: TGTGCCAGCAGTTTAGAATGGGATCAGCCCCAGCATTTT; len: 13; d_gene: NA; j_gene: TRBJ1-5; v_gene: TRBV12-3/TRBV12-4; abundance: many
CDR3aa: CASSPQGLAYNEQFF; CDR3nt: TGTGCCAGCTCACCTCAGGGACTAGCGTACAATGAGCAGTTCTTC; len: 15; d_gene: TRBD2; j_gene: TRBJ2-1; v_gene: TRBV18; abundance: NA
CDR3aa: CASSFKAWDNNEQFF; CDR3nt: TGTGCCAGCAGTTTTAAGGCGTGGGACAACAATGAGCAGTTCTTC; len: 15; d_gene: NA; j_gene: TRBJ2-1; v_gene: TRBV28; abundance: few
CDR3aa: CASSPPGQGSTLF; CDR3nt: TGTGCCAGCAGTCCTCCGGGACAGGGCTCCACGCTCTTT; len: 13; d_gene: TRBD1; j_gene: TRBJ1-1; v_gene: TRBV12-3/TRBV12-4; abundance: NA
CDR3aa: CSARDRPRGGRDQETQYF; CDR3nt: TGCAGTGCTAGAGATCGCCCGAGGGGCGGGAGGGACCAAGAGACCCAGTACTTC; len: 18; d_gene: TRBD2; j_gene: TRBJ2-5; v_gene: TRBV20-1; abundance: NA
CDR3aa: CASSYGGTGTIAKNIQYF; CDR3nt: TGTGCCAGCAGTTACGGGGGGACAGGGACTATAGCCAAAAACATTCAGTACTTC; len: 18; d_gene: TRBD1; j_gene: TRBJ2-4; v_gene: TRBV6-2/TRBV6-3; abundance: few
CDR3aa: CASQGLGEQYF; CDR3nt: TGTGCCAGCCAGGGACTGGGCGAGCAGTACTTC; len: 11; d_gene: NA; j_gene: TRBJ2-7; v_gene: TRBV6-6; abundance: NA
CDR3aa: CASQAGDTQYF; CDR3nt: TGTGCCAGCCAAGCTGGAGATACGCAGTATTTT; len: 11; d_gene: NA; j_gene: TRBJ2-3; v_gene: TRBV6-8; abundance: NA
CDR3aa: CASTQGPGDRNEKLFF; CDR3nt: TGTGCCAGTACTCAAGGCCCCGGGGACAGGAATGAAAAACTGTTTTTT; len: 16; d_gene: TRBD1; j_gene: TRBJ1-4; v_gene: TRBV19; abundance: NA
CDR3aa: CASSTGPGGYGYTF; CDR3nt: TGTGCCAGCAGTACCGGACCGGGAGGCTATGGCTACACCTTC; len: 14; d_gene: NA; j_gene: TRBJ1-2; v_gene: TRBV27; abundance: NA
CDR3aa: CASSLEGTTSEAFF; CDR3nt: TGTGCCAGCAGCTTAGAGGGCACGACGTCTGAAGCTTTCTTT; len: 14; d_gene: NA; j_gene: TRBJ1-1; v_gene: TRBV7-8; abundance: NA
CDR3aa: CASSGRLADSYEQYF; CDR3nt: TGTGCCAGCAGTGGCCGACTAGCGGACTCCTACGAGCAGTACTTC; len: 15; d_gene: TRBD2; j_gene: TRBJ2-7; v_gene: TRBV6-6; abundance: NA
CDR3aa: CASRKEGGYSNQPQHF; CDR3nt: TGTGCCAGTAGGAAGGAGGGGGGTTATAGCAATCAGCCCCAGCATTTT; len: 16; d_gene: NA; j_gene: TRBJ1-5; v_gene: TRBV19; abundance: NA
CDR3aa: CASSTRDQGGDEQYF; CDR3nt: TGTGCCAGCAGTACCCGGGACCAAGGCGGGGACGAGCAGTACTTC; len: 15; d_gene: NA; j_gene: TRBJ2-7; v_gene: TRBV12-3/TRBV12-4; abundance: few
CDR3aa: CASSHRLAGSYNEQFF; CDR3nt: TGCGCCAGCAGCCACAGACTAGCGGGGTCCTACAATGAGCAGTTCTTC; len: 16; d_gene: TRBD2; j_gene: TRBJ2-1; v_gene: TRBV4-3; abundance: few
CDR3aa: CASSPRGRGSPLHF; CDR3nt: TGTGCCAGCAGCCCGCGGGGGAGGGGTTCACCCCTCCACTTT; len: 14; d_gene: NA; j_gene: TRBJ1-6; v_gene: TRBV7-8; abundance: NA
CDR3aa: CASSPRTGGSTEAFF; CDR3nt: TGTGCCAGCAGTCCACGGACCGGGGGAAGCACTGAAGCTTTCTTT; len: 15; d_gene: NA; j_gene: TRBJ1-1; v_gene: TRBV12-3/TRBV12-4; abundance: NA
CDR3aa: CASSERENQPQHF; CDR3nt: TGTGCCAGCAGTGAAAGGGAAAATCAGCCCCAGCATTTT; len: 13; d_gene: NA; j_gene: TRBJ1-5; v_gene: TRBV6-1; abundance: NA
CDR3aa: CASTLYRGHVVNQPQHF; CDR3nt: TGTGCCAGTACCCTCTACAGGGGGCACGTCGTCAATCAGCCCCAGCATTTT; len: 17; d_gene: TRBD1; j_gene: TRBJ1-5; v_gene: TRBV19; abundance: NA
CDR3aa: CASSSTAEAFF; CDR3nt: TGTGCCAGCAGCTCTACGGCCGAAGCTTTCTTT; len: 11; d_gene: NA; j_gene: TRBJ1-1; v_gene: TRBV4-2; abundance: NA
CDR3aa: CASSSGIPPYEQYF; CDR3nt: TGTGCCAGCAGCTCTGGGATTCCCCCTTACGAGCAGTACTTC; len: 14; d_gene: NA; j_gene: TRBJ2-7; v_gene: TRBV7-2; abundance: NA
CDR3aa: CASRPPSQETQYF; CDR3nt: TGCGCCAGCAGGCCCCCGAGCCAAGAGACCCAGTACTTC; len: 13; d_gene: NA; j_gene: TRBJ2-5; v_gene: TRBV5-1; abundance: NA
CDR3aa: CASSFTDRVETQYF; CDR3nt: TGTGCCAGCAGCTTTACGGACAGGGTAGAGACCCAGTACTTC; len: 14; d_gene: TRBD1; j_gene: TRBJ2-5; v_gene: TRBV7-2; abundance: many
CDR3aa: CASSPPGATNYGYTF; CDR3nt: TGTGCCAGCAGTCCCCCAGGTGCAACTAACTATGGCTACACCTTC; len: 15; d_gene: NA; j_gene: TRBJ1-2; v_gene: TRBV28; abundance: NA
CDR3aa: CASSYADVNTGGRWENEQFF; CDR3nt: TGTGCCAGCAGTTACGCGGACGTAAACACAGGTGGCCGCTGGGAGAATGAGCAGTTCTTC; len: 20; d_gene: NA; j_gene: TRBJ2-1; v_gene: TRBV6-2/TRBV6-3; abundance: NA
CDR3aa: CSARVAWAWDTEAFF; CDR3nt: TGCAGTGCTAGAGTGGCATGGGCCTGGGACACTGAAGCTTTCTTT; len: 15; d_gene: NA; j_gene: TRBJ1-1; v_gene: TRBV20-1; abundance: NA
CDR3aa: CASRNPPGQVNEKLFF; CDR3nt: TGCGCCAGCAGAAACCCCCCGGGACAGGTTAATGAAAAACTGTTTTTT; len: 16; d_gene: TRBD1; j_gene: TRBJ1-4; v_gene: TRBV10-2; abundance: few
CDR3aa: CASSPGTGYKNIQYF; CDR3nt: TGTGCCAGCAGCCCAGGGACGGGATACAAAAACATTCAGTACTTC; len: 15; d_gene: NA; j_gene: TRBJ2-4; v_gene: TRBV11-2; abundance: NA
CDR3aa: CASSFGGSKNIQYF; CDR3nt: TGTGCCAGCAGCTTTGGAGGGTCCAAAAACATTCAGTACTTC; len: 14; d_gene: NA; j_gene: TRBJ2-4; v_gene: TRBV6-2/TRBV6-3; abundance: few
CDR3aa: CASSPGRARSTDTQYF; CDR3nt: TGTGCCAGTAGTCCCGGCCGCGCCCGTAGCACAGATACGCAGTATTTT; len: 16; d_gene: NA; j_gene: TRBJ2-3; v_gene: TRBV19; abundance: NA
CDR3aa: CASSLTSGSVTDTQYF; CDR3nt: TGTGCCAGCAGTTTAACTTCGGGGTCAGTCACAGATACGCAGTATTTT; len: 16; d_gene: NA; j_gene: TRBJ2-3; v_gene: TRBV27; abundance: NA
CDR3aa: CPSSDRWGLPEAFF; CDR3nt: TGCCCCAGCAGCGATCGGTGGGGTCTGCCTGAAGCTTTCTTT; len: 14; d_gene: NA; j_gene: TRBJ1-1; v_gene: TRBV4-3; abundance: once
CDR3aa: CASSTLAGVGYEQYF; CDR3nt: TGTGCCAGCAGCACTCTAGCGGGAGTAGGCTACGAGCAGTACTTC; len: 15; d_gene: TRBD2; j_gene: TRBJ2-7; v_gene: TRBV7-2; abundance: many
CDR3aa: CASSFTPLSTDTQYF; CDR3nt: TGCGCCAGCAGCTTTACCCCTCTCAGCACAGATACGCAGTATTTT; len: 15; d_gene: NA; j_gene: TRBJ2-3; v_gene: TRBV5-1; abundance: NA
CDR3aa: CASSEARTAPEQFF; CDR3nt: TGTGCCAGCAGTGAAGCAAGGACGGCGCCTGAGCAGTTCTTC; len: 14; d_gene: NA; j_gene: TRBJ2-1; v_gene: TRBV2; abundance: NA
CDR3aa: CATKRGDEQYF; CDR3nt: TGTGCCACCAAAAGGGGGGACGAGCAGTACTTC; len: 11; d_gene: NA; j_gene: TRBJ2-7; v_gene: TRBV7-9; abundance: NA
CDR3aa: CASSFTTYRVHYGYTF; CDR3nt: TGTGCCAGCAGTTTCACGACATACAGGGTCCACTATGGCTACACCTTC; len: 16; d_gene: NA; j_gene: TRBJ1-2; v_gene: TRBV12-3/TRBV12-4; abundance: many
CDR3aa: CASSQVGDQPQHF; CDR3nt: TGTGCCAGCTCACAGGTTGGGGATCAGCCCCAGCATTTT; len: 13; d_gene: NA; j_gene: TRBJ1-5; v_gene: TRBV18; abundance: NA
CDR3aa: CASSLGKVFLRNVLTF; CDR3nt: TGTGCCAGCAGCTTAGGCAAGGTCTTCCTTCGCAACGTCCTGACTTTC; len: 16; d_gene: NA; j_gene: TRBJ2-6; v_gene: TRBV7-2; abundance: many
CDR3aa: CASSQRTFTEAFF; CDR3nt: TGTGCCAGCAGCCAACGGACGTTCACTGAAGCTTTCTTT; len: 13; d_gene: NA; j_gene: TRBJ1-1; v_gene: TRBV6-1; abundance: NA
CDR3aa: CSARDRDRGYNEQFF; CDR3nt: TGCAGTGCTAGAGACCGGGACAGGGGTTACAATGAGCAGTTCTTC; len: 15; d_gene: TRBD1; j_gene: TRBJ2-1; v_gene: TRBV20-1; abundance: few
CDR3aa: CASSLRGNHEQYF; CDR3nt: TGTGCCAGCAGTTTACGAGGGAACCACGAGCAGTACTTC; len: 13; d_gene: NA; j_gene: TRBJ2-7; v_gene: TRBV27; abundance: NA
CDR3aa: CASSFGDPGVQETQYF; CDR3nt: TGTGCCAGCAGTTTTGGGGACCCAGGGGTCCAAGAGACCCAGTACTTC; len: 16; d_gene: NA; j_gene: TRBJ2-5; v_gene: TRBV12-3/TRBV12-4; abundance: few
CDR3aa: CSAREIRRVTQPQHF; CDR3nt: TGCAGTGCTAGAGAGATAAGGAGGGTTACCCAGCCCCAGCATTTT; len: 15; d_gene: NA; j_gene: TRBJ1-5; v_gene: TRBV20-1; abundance: NA
CDR3aa: CASSWTSGRLNEQFF; CDR3nt: TGTGCCAGCAGCTGGACTAGCGGGAGACTTAATGAGCAGTTCTTC; len: 15; d_gene: TRBD2; j_gene: TRBJ2-1; v_gene: TRBV7-9; abundance: few
CDR3aa: CASSVSDYTEAFF; CDR3nt: TGTGCCAGCAGCGTGAGTGACTACACTGAAGCTTTCTTT; len: 13; d_gene: NA; j_gene: TRBJ1-1; v_gene: TRBV9; abundance: NA